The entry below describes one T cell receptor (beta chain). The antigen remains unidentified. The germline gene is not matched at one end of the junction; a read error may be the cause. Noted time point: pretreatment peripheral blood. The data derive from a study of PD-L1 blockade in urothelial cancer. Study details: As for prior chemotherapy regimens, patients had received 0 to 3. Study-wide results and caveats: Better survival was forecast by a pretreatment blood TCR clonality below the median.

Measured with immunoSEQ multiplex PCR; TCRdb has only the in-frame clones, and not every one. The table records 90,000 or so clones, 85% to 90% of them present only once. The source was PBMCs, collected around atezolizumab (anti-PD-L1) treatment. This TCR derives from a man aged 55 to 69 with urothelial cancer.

CDR3 DNA: TGTGCCAGCAGCCTAGCGACTACTAGCACAGATACGCAGTATTTT. This codes for CASSLATTSTDTQYF. The rearrangement uses TRBV7-9 and TRBJ2-3; weak D call: TRBD2 (6 bases). Germline loops: CDR1 SEHNR, CDR2 FQNEAQ (reference sequence). This CDR3 contains 15 residues.